A single sample is the source of the 12 T cell receptor beta chains below, sequenced in a study of blood T cell repertoires in COVID-19. Here immunoSEQ multiplex PCR was the method, and the copy in TCRdb shows in-frame clones only, minus some. The sample yields about 210,000 clones, approximately 78% seen once. Sequenced input: peripheral blood. These receptors originate from a woman aged 70-85 years with COVID-19, enrolled during active disease.

The chain is built from TRBV6-1 and TRBJ1-2; TRBD1 matches 7 bases. From germline, CDR1 is MNHNS and CDR2 SASEGT. The CDR3 spans 15 residues. V was pared by 0 bases and J by 0 bases, with 1 base of the junction left unmatched. The CDR3 coding sequence is TGTGCCAGCAGTGAAGCCGACAGGGCTAACTATGGCTACACCTTC. Amino acid sequence: CASSEADRANYGYTF.

The rearrangement joins TRBV19 to TRBJ1-2, with TRBD1 as a possible D gene (6 bases). Germline V gene lookup returns CDR1 LNHDA and CDR2 SQIVND (reference sequence). Deletions cut 2 bases from V and 8 bases from J, with 12 bases between. The CDR3 consists of 13 residues. The CDR3: CASSITGSRGYTF. CDR3 in DNA: TGTGCCAGTAGTATAACAGGGTCTCGCGGCTACACCTTC.

The V call is TRBV27, the J call TRBJ2-5, with TRBD2 identical over 9 bases. This CDR3 spans 15 amino acids. The V and J ends lost 2 bases and 7 bases, in that order; junction bases with no gene match: 8. Germline V CDR1 and CDR2: MNHEY, SMNVEV (reference sequence). This CDR3 reads CASSLAGGGLGTQYF. For the CDR3, the DNA is TGTGCCAGCAGTTTAGCGGGAGGGGGTCTTGGGACCCAGTACTTC.

This chain links TRBV5-1 with TRBJ2-7, with a weak D call TRBD2 (5 bases). The CDR3 covers 12 residues. Germline V lookup: CDR1 SGHRS, CDR2 YFSETQ. The V gene lost 4 bases and the J gene lost 3 bases, with 8 bases spanning the gap. Here the CDR3 reads CASSKLDYEQYF. Written as DNA, the CDR3 is TGCGCCAGCAGCAAACTAGACTACGAGCAGTACTTC.

V gene TRBV12-5 combines with J gene TRBJ2-1; D is possibly TRBD1 (6 bases). V lost 1 base and J lost 7, with 8 bases in between. The CDR3 consists of 13 residues. Germline lookup yields CDR1 LGHNT and CDR2 FRNRAP. The CDR3 reads CASGLGGPNEQFF. The DNA of the CDR3 is TGTGCTAGTGGTTTGGGGGGGCCTAATGAGCAGTTCTTC.

The CDR3 DNA reads as TGTGCCAGCAGCCAATCTCCTGGCGGGAGTTCCAATGAGCAGTTCTTC. It codes for CASSQSPGGSSNEQFF. This chain connects TRBV3-1 (or the pseudogene TRBV3-2) to TRBJ2-1, with 7 bases matching TRBD2. The J segment lost 6 bases and the V segment lost 2 bases, leaving 10 bases of the junction unmatched. Germline-derived CDR1 and CDR2 are LGHDT and YNNKEL (reference sequence). The CDR3 loop spans 16 amino acids.

This clone turned up a few times. The chain joins TRBV10-3 to TRBJ1-5; D uncertain. The CDR3 sequence is 15 residues long. Germline CDR1 and CDR2: ENHRY and SYGVKD. Deletions cut 3 bases from V and 4 bases from J, with 13 bases between. CDR3 DNA: TGTGCCATCAGTGACCCGTCCCCCAGTAATCAGCCCCAGCATTTT. Amino acid sequence: CAISDPSPSNQPQHF.

The V call is TRBV19, the J call TRBJ1-1; 10 bases match TRBD1. Germline lookup yields CDR1 LNHDA and CDR2 SQIVND (reference sequence). V shed 5 bases and J 3 bases; nucleotides not matched to a gene: 9. The CDR3 has 16 residues. The CDR3 DNA follows: TGTGCCAGTAGTCCAAGACAGGGGGCAGGGTACACTGAAGCTTTCTTT. As protein: CASSPRQGAGYTEAFF.

V usage is TRBV7-2 and J usage is TRBJ2-5; D gene ambiguous. Trimming took off 1 base at V and 5 bases at J, with 8 bases between the two ends. The germline gives CDR1 SGHTA, CDR2 FQGNSA. The CDR3 consists of 13 residues. CDR3 sequence: CASSLVFSETQYF. The CDR3 coding sequence is TGTGCCAGCAGCTTAGTCTTTTCCGAGACCCAGTACTTC.

The sample holds one count of this clone. This chain uses TRBV28 with TRBJ2-1; D unclear. V lost 2 bases to trimming and J lost 5 bases, with 10 bases between them. CDR1 is MDHEN and CDR2 is SYDVKM in the germline V gene. The CDR3 is made up of 14 amino acids. This CDR3 reads CASSLTENHNEQFF. The CDR3 coding sequence is TGTGCCAGCAGTTTAACTGAGAACCACAATGAGCAGTTCTTC.

The chain links TRBV5-1 to TRBJ1-2; 7 nucleotides line up with TRBD1. Germline V CDR1 and CDR2: SGHRS, YFSETQ. This CDR3 is 15 amino acids long. V trimming: 4 bases; J trimming: 8 bases; junction bases outside the gene matches: 14. In DNA form, the CDR3 reads TGCGCCAGCAGCCCCCCGGCGGGACAGTCGAGCGGCTACACCTTC. It yields the protein CASSPPAGQSSGYTF.

This chain connects TRBV19 to TRBJ2-7; tentatively, D is TRBD1 (5 bases). Looked up from germline, CDR1 is LNHDA and CDR2 is SQIVND (reference sequence). Deletions cut 0 bases from V and 6 bases from J, with 9 bases between. There are 13 residues in the CDR3. The CDR3 loop is CASSIDREGEQYF. CDR3 DNA sequence: TGTGCCAGTAGTATAGACAGGGAAGGCGAGCAGTACTTC.